These T cell receptor beta chains were read from a single sample in a study of T cell repertoires in cytomegalovirus infection. TCRdb reanalysed the reads using MiXCR and keeps one entry per CDR3 protein. The repertoire has 700,000 to 850,000 distinct CDR3 sequences, roughly 33% of them found once; the top ten carry 12%. Which antigens these TCRs recognize remains unknown. The material sequenced was cultured CD8+ T cells from PBMCs, taken from culture after CMV antigen stimulation. These receptors came from a human donor in good health (CMV status not recorded). Some clones in this sample may be carry-over from other donors' samples. CDR3s leave out the opening cysteine and the closing phenylalanine or tryptophan.

v_gene	CDR3aa
TRBV7-9	ASSSRVSNYGYT
TRBV11-2	ASSLVLGQKNTEAF
TRBV9	ASSVRDRLHNEQF
TRBV6-6	ASLSGYGYT
TRBV10-2	ASSLTRGWETQY
TRBV7-2	ASSQSGRSYNEQF
TRBV29-1	SVEDSGSMFDTEAF
TRBV4-2	ASTSRTGKPNQPQH
TRBV5-6	ASSSPAQSFYEQY
TRBV7-9	ASSFPTSGESSYEQY
TRBV10-3	AISGSGGADKNIQY
TRBV24-1	ATSERDRDGFGDTQY
TRBV12-3/TRBV12-4	ASSLSQGSWYEQY
TRBV5-6	ASSFRYLTGHTKNIQY
TRBV18	ASSPKGVSEKLF
TRBV27	ASSSLGRVEKLF
TRBV5-1	ASSLGRLAGEAFQETQY
TRBV24-1	ATSDLKARPGEQF
TRBV12-3/TRBV12-4	ASGEGAGELF
TRBV11-1	ASSPRDRGYTGELF
TRBV5-4	ASSAPGQRLGSPLH
TRBV7-9	ASSLRRGEETQY
TRBV7-9	ASSLTQPAMNTGELF
TRBV7-9	ASSLGEDTNTEAF
TRBV11-3	ASSSGLAGGEQF
TRBV15	ATSRLEKGQGIYEQY
TRBV6-5	ASSSGPPTYNEQF
TRBV19	ASSGVAPEAF
TRBV12-5	ASGGYGYT
TRBV7-9	ASSLVLGAEQF
TRBV7-9	ASSGRQGINEKLF
TRBV11-2	ASSRQMKETQY
TRBV3-1	ASSRRDRETEAF
TRBV14	ASSQGDRVNNEQF
TRBV7-9	ASSPLDRESYEQY
TRBV7-8	ASSLAIPGQGAPGANVLT
TRBV7-3	ASSLGDTSSEKLF